This TCR beta chain was identified in a study of blood T cell repertoires in COVID-19. Study-wide context: The samples span acute and convalescent COVID-19 from the United States, Italy and Spain. PBMCs, B-cell-depleted T cells, or T cells were the source of the cDNA or gDNA that made up the material.

Per the study methods: Quantification of nucleated cells was approximated via reference gene primer amplification. The assay was immunoSEQ multiplex PCR, and TCRdb's table has in-frame clones only and misses some. V and J calls and clone size follow that table, whereas D and trimming were derived from the DNA. This repertoire shows tens of thousands of clones, roughly 77% found once; its top ten account for 35% to 45%. The table lists this clone with a count of one. The CDR3 consists of 15 residues. Germline-derived CDR1 and CDR2 are LGHDT and YNNKEL (reference sequence). The germline V and J ends were trimmed by 2 bases and 5 bases, with 16 bases remaining between them.

Sample: peripheral blood. This sequence was found in an older man with active or convalescent COVID-19. The V call is TRBV3-1 (or the pseudogene TRBV3-2), the J call TRBJ2-7; D not certain. CDR3 residues: CASSQTDRVSDEQYF. In DNA form, the CDR3 reads TGTGCCAGCAGCCAAACAGATAGAGTTTCCGACGAGCAGTACTTC.